This T cell receptor (beta chain) was captured by sequencing in a study of STAT3 mutations in large granular lymphocyte leukemia. Broader study findings: Every T-cell large granular lymphocyte leukemia patient had at least one immunodominant TCR beta clonotype.

CDR3 length: 14 amino acids. The germline gives CDR1 SGHTA, CDR2 FQGNSA. The V gene end was trimmed by 3 bases and the J gene end by 8 bases; junction bases not matched to a gene: 5. Clones were sequenced by immunoSEQ multiplex PCR, and TCRdb holds only the in-frame ones, with some missing. The sample holds 15,000 to 17,000 clones, around 90% seen once. About this clone: Its specificity is not known.

The sequence derives from a woman aged 50 to 60 with T-cell large granular lymphocyte leukemia. Some clones in this sample may be carry-over from other donors' samples. The sequencing sample was made of peripheral blood mononuclear cells. The chain is built from TRBV7-2 and TRBJ2-1; TRBD2 matches at 9 bases. The chain's CDR3 is CASSLGTSIDEQFF. CDR3 sequence (DNA): TGTGCCAGCAGCTTGGGGACTAGCATTGATGAGCAGTTCTTC.